These 7 T cell receptor beta chains originate from one sample sequenced in a study of blood T cell repertoires in COVID-19. TCRdb's copy holds only in-frame clones and misses some; the assay was immunoSEQ multiplex PCR. This table holds about 250,000 clones, around nine tenths found once. The specimen sequenced was peripheral blood. Receptors were obtained from a man aged 80 or over with acute or convalescent COVID-19.

V and J are TRBV7-2 and TRBJ2-7; D remains ambiguous. The germline CDR1 and CDR2 sequences are SGHTA and FQGNSA. Trimming cost V 1 base and J 4 bases, with 11 bases left between them. The CDR3 has 14 amino acids. CDR3 loop: CASSLEVQVYEQYF. CDR3 sequence (DNA): TGTGCCAGCAGCTTAGAGGTTCAGGTTTACGAGCAGTACTTC.

The gene calls are TRBV3-1 (or the pseudogene TRBV3-2) and TRBJ2-5; the match to TRBD1 covers 7 bases. The junction had 4 bases not matched to a gene; V was cut back by 2 bases and J by 1 base. Germline CDR1 is LGHDT and CDR2 is YNNKEL (reference sequence). CDR3 length equals 15 residues. CDR3 loop: CASSQHRTGQETQYF. The DNA for the CDR3 is TGTGCCAGCAGCCAACACAGGACAGGCCAAGAGACCCAGTACTTC.

This clone has more than one count but fewer than ten. The chain recombines TRBV29-1 with TRBJ1-4, with D perhaps matching TRBD1 (5 bases). Trimming removed 7 bases at V and 4 bases at J, with 7 bases between. Germline CDR1 and CDR2: SQVTM and ANQGSEA. The CDR3 totals 11 residues. This CDR3 is CSGGYNEKLFF. The CDR3 DNA is TGCAGCGGGGGGTATAATGAAAAACTGTTTTTT. Looking up the rest from reference TRBV29-1 and TRBJ1-4 gives the full variable domain: SAVISQKPSRDICQRGTSLTIQCQVDSQVTMMFWYRQQPGQSLTLIATANQGSEATYESGFVIDKFPISRPNLTFSTLTVSNMSPEDSSIYLCSGGYNEKLFFGSGTQLSVL.

The chain recombines TRBV9 with TRBJ2-3; 11 bases are a match to TRBD2. Trimming took 0 bases from V and 3 from J; bases not matched to a gene: 9. Germline values: CDR1 SGDLS, CDR2 YYNGEE. This CDR3 contains 18 residues. DNA for the CDR3: TGTGCCAGCAGCGTAGACCCCCTAGCGGGGGGTTTGACAGATACGCAGTATTTT. Translated, it gives CASSVDPLAGGLTDTQYF. Combining the CDR3 with reference TRBV9 and TRBJ2-3 gives the whole variable domain DSGVTQTPKHLITATGQRVTLRCSPRSGDLSVYWYQQSLDQGLQFLIQYYNGEERAKGNILERFSAQQFPDLHSELNLSSLELGDSALYFCASSVDPLAGGLTDTQYFGPGTRLTVL.

The J gene is TRBJ1-6, the V gene TRBV19, with D possibly TRBD1 on 5 matching bases. The CDR3 totals 15 residues. Deletions cut 6 bases from V and 0 bases from J, with 9 bases between. In germline, CDR1 is LNHDA, CDR2 SQIVND (reference sequence). DNA for the CDR3: TGTGCCAGTAGCGGACAAAGCTCCTATAATTCACCCCTCCACTTT. This gives the protein CASSGQSSYNSPLHF.

This clone was seen a handful of times. V usage is TRBV7-2 and J usage is TRBJ1-2; 11 positions match TRBD1. Germline V gene sequence: CDR1 SGHTA, CDR2 FQGNSA. CDR3 size: 17 residues. V shed 1 base and J 8 bases; nucleotides not matched to a gene: 12. In DNA, the CDR3 is TGTGCCAGCAGCTTAGATGGATGGGGACAGGGGGGTAGAGGCTACACCTTC. As protein: CASSLDGWGQGGRGYTF.

This clone was picked up a small number of times. This chain links TRBV3-1 (or the pseudogene TRBV3-2) with TRBJ2-1; TRBD2 might be the D (5 bases). CDR1 and CDR2 from the germline V gene are LGHDT and YNNKEL (reference sequence). The V end lost 4 bases, the J end lost 15 bases, and 16 bases lay between the germline ends. This CDR3 comprises 12 residues. The CDR3 DNA reads TGTGCCAGCAGCCCCTCAGGAGGCCGTCGGTTCTTC. This encodes CASSPSGGRRFF.